This T cell receptor beta chain was identified during a study of cytomegalovirus exposure and HLA in healthy donors. Note on this clone: Its antigen is unidentified.

This CDR3 region has 16 residues. V lost 3 bases, J lost 9 bases, and 12 bases stayed unmatched. CDR1 is SGDLS, CDR2 YYNGEE, per germline. Study results and limitations: Serostatus for CMV was the only available immune exposure information. A later analysis showed HLA-associated TCR beta chains outstripping equally common others in clonal expansion.

PCR employed 60 Vbeta and 13 Jbeta primers. Here immunoSEQ multiplex PCR was the method, and the copy in TCRdb shows in-frame clones only, minus some. The sample carries 130,000 or so clones, around 83% recorded once. This sequence originates from a woman between 45 and 65 years old in good health and CMV-seropositive. V is TRBV9 and J is TRBJ2-1, with 10 bases matching TRBD1. Input material: PBMCs. Here the CDR3 DNA reads TGTGCCAGCAGCGGGACCGGGACAGGGGAGGGGGGTGAGCAGTTCTTC. Translated: CASSGTGTGEGGEQFF.